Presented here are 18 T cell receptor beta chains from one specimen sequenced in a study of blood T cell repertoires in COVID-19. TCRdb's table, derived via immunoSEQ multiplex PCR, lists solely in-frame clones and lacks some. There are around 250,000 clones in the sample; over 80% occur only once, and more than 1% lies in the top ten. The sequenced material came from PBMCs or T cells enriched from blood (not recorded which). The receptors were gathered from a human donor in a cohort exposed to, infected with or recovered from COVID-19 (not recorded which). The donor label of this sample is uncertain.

CDR3 region: CASSFSGGTGELFF. The CDR3 coding sequence is TGTGCCAGCAGCTTTAGCGGAGGGACCGGGGAGCTGTTTTTT. This rearrangement joins TRBV7-2 to TRBJ2-2; tentatively, D is TRBD2 (6 bases). The CDR3 contains 14 residues. Deletions cut 3 bases from V and 5 bases from J, with 10 bases between. Germline V gene data show CDR1 as SGHTA and CDR2 as FQGNSA.

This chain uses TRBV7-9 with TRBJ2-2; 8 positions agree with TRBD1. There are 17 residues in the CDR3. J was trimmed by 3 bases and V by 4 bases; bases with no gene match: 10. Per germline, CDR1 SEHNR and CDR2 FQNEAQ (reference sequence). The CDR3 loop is CASSSSGGKKDTGELFF. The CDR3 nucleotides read TGTGCCAGCAGCTCTTCAGGGGGCAAAAAAGACACCGGGGAGCTGTTTTTT.

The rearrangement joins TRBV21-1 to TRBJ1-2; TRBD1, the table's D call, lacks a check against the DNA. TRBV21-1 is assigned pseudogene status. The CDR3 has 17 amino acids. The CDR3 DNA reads TGTGCCAGCAGCAATCTTGGCCGATGGCAAATATTCTATGGCTACACCTTC. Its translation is CASSNLGRWQIFYGYTF.

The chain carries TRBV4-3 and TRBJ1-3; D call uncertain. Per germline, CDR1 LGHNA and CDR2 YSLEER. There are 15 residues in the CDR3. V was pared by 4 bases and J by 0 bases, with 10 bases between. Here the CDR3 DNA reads TGCGCCAGCAGCCCTTCGACACTCTCTGGAAACACCATATATTTT. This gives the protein CASSPSTLSGNTIYF.

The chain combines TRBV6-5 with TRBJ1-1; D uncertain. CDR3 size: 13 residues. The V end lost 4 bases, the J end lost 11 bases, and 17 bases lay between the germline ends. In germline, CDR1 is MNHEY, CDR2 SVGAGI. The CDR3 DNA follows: TGTGCCAGCAGTTTACGGAGCCCTAAACGGGCTTTCTTT. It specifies CASSLRSPKRAFF.

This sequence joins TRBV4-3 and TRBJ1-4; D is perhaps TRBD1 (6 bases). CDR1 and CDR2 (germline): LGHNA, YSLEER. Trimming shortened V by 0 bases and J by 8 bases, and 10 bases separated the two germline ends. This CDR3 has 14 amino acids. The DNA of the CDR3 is TGCGCCAGCAGCCAAGATTACAGGGCGGAAAAACTGTTTTTT. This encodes CASSQDYRAEKLFF.

The CDR3 coding sequence is TGTGCCAGTCAAGAGTGGGGGACAGGGAGGTTTGGGGCCAACGTCCTGACTTTC. As protein: CASQEWGTGRFGANVLTF. The V gene is TRBV19, the J gene TRBJ2-6; 9 bases agree with TRBD1. V gave up 8 bases and J gave up 3 bases; unmatched junction bases: 14. The CDR3 covers 18 residues. The germline V gene encodes CDR1 LNHDA and CDR2 SQIVND (reference sequence).

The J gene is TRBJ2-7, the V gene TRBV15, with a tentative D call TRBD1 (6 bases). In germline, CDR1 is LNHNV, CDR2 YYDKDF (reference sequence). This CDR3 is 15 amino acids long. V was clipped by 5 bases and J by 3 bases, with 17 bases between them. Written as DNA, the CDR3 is TGTGCCACCAGCGTAACAGGGAGTCCGGGCTACGAGCAGTACTTC. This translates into CATSVTGSPGYEQYF.

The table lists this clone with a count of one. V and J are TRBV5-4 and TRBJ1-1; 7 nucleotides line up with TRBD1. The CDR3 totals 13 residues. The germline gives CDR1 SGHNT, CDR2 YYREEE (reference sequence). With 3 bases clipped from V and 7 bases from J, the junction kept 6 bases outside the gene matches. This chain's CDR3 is CASSSGTADEAFF. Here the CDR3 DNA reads TGTGCCAGCAGCTCCGGGACAGCAGATGAAGCTTTCTTT.

This CDR3 reads CASSQEGTGGMNTQYF. The CDR3 DNA is TGCGCCAGCAGCCAAGAAGGGACAGGGGGCATGAATACGCAGTATTTT. The chain carries TRBV4-3 and TRBJ2-3; 12 nucleotides match TRBD1. The germline gives CDR1 LGHNA, CDR2 YSLEER. The CDR3 totals 16 residues. V was pared by 0 bases and J by 7 bases, with 5 bases of the junction left unmatched.

In nucleotides, the CDR3 is TGTGCCTGGAGAGCCGCCCCAGGGTCGAATCAGCCCCAGCATTTT. Amino acids: CAWRAAPGSNQPQHF. The chain carries TRBV30 and TRBJ1-5; possibly TRBD1 for D (5 bases). Trimming removed 3 bases from V and 4 bases from J, with 16 bases in between. The germline gives CDR1 GTSNPN, CDR2 SVGIG (reference sequence). CDR3 size: 15 residues. Together with reference TRBV30 and TRBJ1-5, the CDR3 gives the full variable domain: SQTIHQWPATLVQPVGSPLSLECTVEGTSNPNLYWYRQAAGRGLQLLFYSVGIGQISSEVPQNLSASRPQDRQFILSSKKLLLSDSGFYLCAWRAAPGSNQPQHFGDGTRLSIL.

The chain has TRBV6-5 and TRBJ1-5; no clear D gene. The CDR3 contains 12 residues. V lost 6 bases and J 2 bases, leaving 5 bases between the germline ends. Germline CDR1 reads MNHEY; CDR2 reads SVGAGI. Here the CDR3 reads CASRTGNQPQHF. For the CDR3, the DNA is TGTGCCAGCAGAACAGGCAATCAGCCCCAGCATTTT.

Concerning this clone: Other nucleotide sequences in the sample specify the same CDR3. CDR3 nucleotide sequence: TGTGCCAGCAGCTTGGGCAGGGGAAACTATGGCTACACCTTC. Its protein product is CASSLGRGNYGYTF. The chain combines TRBV5-6 with TRBJ1-2, with a possible D match to TRBD1 (6 bases). The CDR3 extends over 14 amino acids. Trimming pared 0 bases from V and 2 bases from J, leaving 8 bases between. CDR1 and CDR2 (germline): SGHDT, YYEEEE.

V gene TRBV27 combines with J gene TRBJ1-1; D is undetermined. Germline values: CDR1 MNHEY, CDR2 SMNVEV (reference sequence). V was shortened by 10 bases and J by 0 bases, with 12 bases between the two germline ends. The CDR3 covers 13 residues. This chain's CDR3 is CATWREMNTEAFF. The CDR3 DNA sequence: TGTGCCACGTGGAGGGAAATGAACACTGAAGCTTTCTTT.

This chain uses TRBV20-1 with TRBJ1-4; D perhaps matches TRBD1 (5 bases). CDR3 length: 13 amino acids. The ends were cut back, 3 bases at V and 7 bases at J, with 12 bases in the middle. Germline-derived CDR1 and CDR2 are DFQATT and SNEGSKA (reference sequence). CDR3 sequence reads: CSASASGVEKLFF. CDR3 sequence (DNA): TGCAGTGCTAGTGCCTCGGGGGTTGAAAAACTGTTTTTT.

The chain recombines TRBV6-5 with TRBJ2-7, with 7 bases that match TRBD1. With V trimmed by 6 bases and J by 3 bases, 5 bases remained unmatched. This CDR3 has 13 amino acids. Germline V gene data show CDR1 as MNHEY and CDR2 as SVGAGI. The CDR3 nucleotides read TGTGCCAGCAGGATCCGGGACAGCTACGAGCAGTACTTC. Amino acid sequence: CASRIRDSYEQYF.

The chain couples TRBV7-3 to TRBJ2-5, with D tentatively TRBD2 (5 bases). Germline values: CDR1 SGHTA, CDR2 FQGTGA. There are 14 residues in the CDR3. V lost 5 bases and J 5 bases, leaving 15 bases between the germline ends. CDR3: CASSPTRGVETQYF. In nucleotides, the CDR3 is TGTGCCAGCAGCCCGACCCGGGGAGTGGAGACCCAGTACTTC.

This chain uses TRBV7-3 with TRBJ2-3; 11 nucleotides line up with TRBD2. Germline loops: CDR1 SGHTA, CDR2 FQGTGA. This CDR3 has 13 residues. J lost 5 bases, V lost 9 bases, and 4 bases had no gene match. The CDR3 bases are TGTGCCAGTAGCGGGGGGGCCGGAGATACGCAGTATTTT. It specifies CASSGGAGDTQYF.